The 21 T cell receptor beta chains in this list originate from one sample, sequenced in a study of OX40 agonist ivuxolimab in advanced cancers. TCRdb's copy holds only in-frame clones and misses some; the assay was immunoSEQ multiplex PCR. The sample consists of about 40,000 clones, approximately 81% of them appearing once. Sequences were derived from CD4+ or CD8+ T cells sorted from blood, sampled in a trial of the OX40 agonist ivuxolimab. All receptors derive from an adult with an advanced solid tumor such as melanoma, head and neck, liver or kidney cancer.

The chain has TRBV2 and TRBJ2-1, with D possibly matching TRBD1 (6 bases). The CDR3 loop spans 13 amino acids. The germline gives CDR1 SNHLY, CDR2 FYNNEI. Trimming took off 8 bases at V and 5 bases at J, with 13 bases between the two ends. The CDR3 region is CASVAGANNEQFF. The CDR3, as DNA: TGTGCCAGCGTGGCAGGGGCGAACAATGAGCAGTTCTTC.

The V and J genes are TRBV15 and TRBJ2-7; TRBD1 agrees at 8 bases. J lost 3 bases, V lost 3 bases, and 4 bases had no gene match. Germline V gives CDR1 LNHNV, CDR2 YYDKDF (reference sequence). The CDR3 sequence is 14 residues long. The CDR3 loop reads CATSRETGGYEQYF. CDR3 DNA: TGTGCCACCAGCAGGGAAACAGGGGGCTACGAGCAGTACTTC.

The chain joins TRBV4-1 to TRBJ2-5; D gene uncertain. CDR3 length equals 15 residues. With 0 bases removed from V and 1 base from J, the gap between germline ends came to 9 bases. Germline lookup yields CDR1 MGHRA and CDR2 YSYEKL. This chain's CDR3 is CASSQEWVPQETQYF. The CDR3 DNA follows: TGCGCCAGCAGCCAAGAGTGGGTCCCCCAAGAGACCCAGTACTTC.

This chain joins TRBV14 and TRBJ2-7; D assignment may be TRBD1 or TRBD2 (5 bases each). This CDR3 spans 15 amino acids. Per germline, CDR1 SGHDN and CDR2 FVKESK. V was trimmed by 1 base and J by 3 bases, leaving 13 bases between them. The CDR3 DNA reads as TGTGCCAGCAGCCAAGGGCCCAGGGAGTTCTACGAGCAGTACTTC. This translates into CASSQGPREFYEQYF.

The genes are TRBV5-1 and TRBJ1-1; D not certain. The germline CDR1 and CDR2 sequences are SGHRS and YFSETQ. V lost 0 bases to trimming and J lost 0 bases, with 3 bases between them. This CDR3 spans 13 amino acids. CDR3: CASSLGVNTEAFF. In DNA form, the CDR3 reads TGCGCCAGCAGCTTGGGTGTGAACACTGAAGCTTTCTTT.

This chain connects TRBV19 to TRBJ1-1; 7 bases align to TRBD1. The CDR3 sequence is 13 residues long. Germline trimming cut 6 bases from V and 6 bases from J; bases unmatched to any gene: 7. CDR1 and CDR2 from the germline V gene are LNHDA and SQIVND (reference sequence). The CDR3 region is CASSLTGVSEAFF. DNA for the CDR3: TGTGCCAGTAGCCTTACAGGGGTATCTGAAGCTTTCTTT.

This clone was observed a few times. The V call is TRBV4-2, the J call TRBJ1-5, with D possibly TRBD1 on 6 matching bases. CDR3 size: 16 residues. Trimming removed 0 bases from V and 6 bases from J, with 15 bases in between. Germline V gene sequence: CDR1 LGHNA, CDR2 YNFKEQ. The CDR3 nucleotides read TGTGCCAGCAGCCAAGATTTAGGGGGAGGGCGTCAGCCCCAGCATTTT. Its protein product is CASSQDLGGGRQPQHF.

The chain couples TRBV5-5 to TRBJ2-7, with D maybe TRBD1 (5 bases). The V end was cut by 0 bases, the J end by 0 bases, with 13 bases between. CDR1 is SGHKS and CDR2 is YYEKEE in the germline V gene (reference sequence). The CDR3 contains 16 residues. CDR3 sequence: CASSLAGPASSYEQYF. As DNA, the CDR3 is TGTGCCAGCAGCTTGGCAGGGCCAGCGAGCTCCTACGAGCAGTACTTC.

V gene TRBV25-1 combines with J gene TRBJ1-5; TRBD1 aligns across 8 bases. V trimming: 4 bases; J trimming: 4 bases; junction bases outside the gene matches: 0. Per germline, CDR1 MGHDK and CDR2 SYGVNS. The CDR3 sequence is 13 residues long. CDR3: CASSGQGNQPQHF. In DNA, the CDR3 is TGTGCCAGCAGTGGACAGGGGAATCAGCCCCAGCATTTT.

The chain combines TRBV10-3 with TRBJ2-2; TRBD1 or TRBD2 may be the D gene (5 bases each). V was clipped by 0 bases and J by 0 bases, with 17 bases between them. The CDR3 has 19 residues. Germline-derived CDR1 and CDR2 are ENHRY and SYGVKD. The CDR3 is CAISESLRDANSNTGELFF. The CDR3, as DNA: TGTGCCATCAGTGAGTCCCTCCGGGACGCTAATTCGAACACCGGGGAGCTGTTTTTT.

V usage is TRBV9 and J usage is TRBJ1-2; D remains unclear. Germline lookup yields CDR1 SGDLS and CDR2 YYNGEE. The CDR3 sequence is 13 residues long. V gave up 0 bases and J gave up 2 bases, with 5 bases separating them. The CDR3: CASSVEGNYGYTF. CDR3 coding DNA: TGTGCCAGCAGCGTAGAGGGAAACTATGGCTACACCTTC.

The V and J genes are TRBV6-1 and TRBJ2-1, with D perhaps TRBD2 (5 bases). The CDR3 is 15 residues long. Germline CDR1 is MNHNS and CDR2 is SASEGT. The germline V and J ends were trimmed by 2 bases and 2 bases, with 10 bases remaining between them. Written as DNA, the CDR3 is TGTGCCAGCAGTGAACCTAGCCTAGCCTACAATGAGCAGTTCTTC. It yields the protein CASSEPSLAYNEQFF.

The chain carries TRBV27 and TRBJ2-2; D could derive from TRBD1 or TRBD2 (5 bases each). Deletions cut 2 bases from V and 9 bases from J, with 13 bases between. This CDR3 comprises 14 residues. Germline loops: CDR1 MNHEY, CDR2 SMNVEV (reference sequence). The DNA of the CDR3 is TGTGCCAGCAGTTTAAGGCCCCCGGGGCGGGAGCTGTTTTTT. This encodes CASSLRPPGRELFF.

The chain couples TRBV13 to TRBJ2-3; 8 bases align to TRBD1. This CDR3 contains 15 residues. CDR1 is PRHDT and CDR2 is FYEKMQ in the germline V gene (reference sequence). V dropped 5 bases and J dropped 2; count of bases not matched to a gene: 6. The CDR3 DNA reads as TGTGCCAGCAGCCCGCCGACAGGGGCCACAGATACGCAGTATTTT. Amino acids: CASSPPTGATDTQYF.

V and J are TRBV5-1 and TRBJ1-2; D possibly corresponds to TRBD1 (5 bases). Germline CDR1 is SGHRS and CDR2 is YFSETQ. The CDR3 has 15 amino acids. The V gene lost 0 bases and the J gene lost 2 bases, with 11 bases spanning the gap. The CDR3 reads CASSLVGGFNYGYTF. CDR3 bases: TGCGCCAGCAGCTTGGTCGGGGGGTTCAACTATGGCTACACCTTC. The whole variable domain, remainder taken from reference TRBV5-1 and TRBJ1-2, is KAGVTQTPRYLIKTRGQQVTLSCSPISGHRSVSWYQQTPGQGLQFLFEYFSETQRNKGNFPGRFSGRQFSNSRSEMNVSTLELGDSALYLCASSLVGGFNYGYTFGSGTRLTVV.

This clone was counted between two and nine times. V is TRBV9 and J is TRBJ2-1, with D unresolved. Between the trimmed V and J ends, which lost 4 bases and 8 bases, there was a span of 10 bases. This CDR3 contains 12 residues. Germline CDR1 SGDLS, CDR2 YYNGEE. CDR3 in amino acids: CASSSGWDEQFF. CDR3 DNA: TGTGCCAGCAGCTCCGGGTGGGATGAGCAGTTCTTC.

The J gene is TRBJ2-1, the V gene TRBV11-1; TRBD1 agrees at 11 bases. In germline, CDR1 is SGHAT, CDR2 FQDESV (reference sequence). The CDR3 loop spans 18 amino acids. V was clipped by 2 bases and J by 0 bases; unmatched bases: 6. The CDR3 DNA reads as TGTGCCAGCAGCTTAATTTATGGGACAGGGGGCTCCTACAATGAGCAGTTCTTC. It translates to CASSLIYGTGGSYNEQFF.

V and J are TRBV7-2 and TRBJ1-1; D is ambiguous. The germline V gene encodes CDR1 SGHTA and CDR2 FQGNSA. The ends were cut back, 6 bases at V and 2 bases at J, with 13 bases in the middle. The CDR3 extends over 14 amino acids. In nucleotides, the CDR3 is TGTGCCAGCAGTAATAGCGGATTAAACACTGAAGCTTTCTTT. This encodes CASSNSGLNTEAFF.

The genes are TRBV11-3 and TRBJ2-7; 7 bases map to TRBD2. Germline values: CDR1 SGHNT, CDR2 YENEEA. The CDR3 has 16 amino acids. V trimming: 4 bases; J trimming: 1 base; junction bases outside the gene matches: 10. The CDR3 bases are TGTGCCAGCAGCTATGTCGGGGGGATTGGGTCCTACGAGCAGTACTTC. Translation gives CASSYVGGIGSYEQYF.

The chain employs TRBV9 and TRBJ2-5; 7 positions match TRBD1. Germline V CDR1 and CDR2: SGDLS, YYNGEE. The CDR3 has 14 residues. V lost 3 bases and J lost 4; bases outside the gene matches: 6. The CDR3 DNA follows: TGTGCCAGCAGCGCCACAGGGGTCGTAGAGACCCAGTACTTC. It translates to CASSATGVVETQYF. Based on the CDR3 plus reference TRBV9 and TRBJ2-5, the full variable domain is DSGVTQTPKHLITATGQRVTLRCSPRSGDLSVYWYQQSLDQGLQFLIQYYNGEERAKGNILERFSAQQFPDLHSELNLSSLELGDSALYFCASSATGVVETQYFGPGTRLLVL.

V gene TRBV5-4 combines with J gene TRBJ2-7; D perhaps matches TRBD1 (5 bases). This CDR3 comprises 14 residues. Germline V gives CDR1 SGHNT, CDR2 YYREEE (reference sequence). V gave up 0 bases and J gave up 0 bases, with 7 bases separating them. The CDR3 DNA sequence: TGTGCCAGCAGCTTGGAACAGGTCTCCTACGAGCAGTACTTC. The encoded protein is CASSLEQVSYEQYF. Full variable domain (rest looked up from reference TRBV5-4 and TRBJ2-7): ETGVTQSPTHLIKTRGQQVTLRCSSQSGHNTVSWYQQALGQGPQFIFQYYREEENGRGNFPPRFSGLQFPNYSSELNVNALELDDSALYLCASSLEQVSYEQYFGPGTRLTVT.